This entry lists 20 T cell receptor beta chains sequenced from one sample in a study of vaccination effects on CD4 cells after COVID-19. Generated by immunoSEQ multiplex PCR, the TCRdb table keeps only in-frame clones and is missing some. This table has roughly 46,000 clones, nearly 75% appearing once. Within the ViraFEST assay, antigen-specific CD4+ T cells underwent expansion with viral peptide pools prior to sequencing. The authors isolated CD4+ T cells after ten to eleven days of culture. Participants each got two BNT162b2 or mRNA-1273 vaccine doses. Their target antigens are unknown. Sequenced here: CD4+ T cells from PBMCs cultured with HCoV-OC43 spike peptides, sampled after COVID-19 vaccination. The subset denotes: HCoV-OC43 spike overlapping peptide pool stimulation. These receptors were taken from a human donor who received a COVID-19 vaccine.

CDR3 region: CASSYTRQETQYF. CDR3 DNA sequence: TGTGCCAGCAGTTACACCAGGCAAGAGACCCAGTACTTC. The chain carries TRBV6-6 and TRBJ2-5; D unresolved. Germline CDR1 MNHNY, CDR2 SVGAGI (reference sequence). The V and J ends lost 2 bases and 2 bases respectively, with 6 bases between them. The CDR3 sequence is 13 residues long.

This clone was detected once. The rearrangement joins TRBV10-3 to TRBJ2-7; 7 nucleotides match TRBD1. The CDR3 runs 14 residues. V was clipped by 9 bases and J by 2 bases; unmatched bases: 10. Germline CDR1 reads ENHRY; CDR2 reads SYGVKD. CDR3 residues: CAIFQPGQTYEQYF. The CDR3, as DNA: TGTGCCATTTTCCAACCGGGACAGACCTACGAGCAGTACTTC.

The rearrangement joins TRBV4-1 to TRBJ2-3; possible D gene TRBD2, 6 bases. CDR3 size: 13 residues. V gave up 2 bases and J gave up 4 bases, with 7 bases separating them. Germline CDR1 reads MGHRA; CDR2 reads YSYEKL. This chain's CDR3 is CASSQPGADTQYF. The CDR3 DNA reads TGCGCCAGCAGCCAACCGGGGGCAGATACGCAGTATTTT.

The rearrangement uses TRBV2 and TRBJ2-3, with 9 bases aligning to TRBD2. Germline CDR1 SNHLY, CDR2 FYNNEI. CDR3 length: 15 residues. J was trimmed by 2 bases and V by 3 bases; bases with no gene match: 3. In nucleotides, the CDR3 is TGTGCCAGCAGTGAGGGACTAGCCCCCACAGATACGCAGTATTTT. This encodes CASSEGLAPTDTQYF.

The chain joins TRBV11-2 to TRBJ2-3, with 12 bases aligning to TRBD2. Germline V CDR1 and CDR2: SGHAT, FQNNGV. Trimming took 0 bases from V and 7 from J; bases not matched to a gene: 5. The CDR3 is made up of 16 amino acids. Here the CDR3 reads CASSLETSGSYNTQYF. Written as DNA, the CDR3 is TGTGCCAGCAGCTTAGAGACTAGCGGGAGTTATAATACGCAGTATTTT.

The rearrangement uses TRBV6-2 or TRBV6-3 and TRBJ1-3; no definite D call. Germline V lookup: CDR1 MNHEY, CDR2 SVGEGT. Trimming pared 2 bases from V and 5 bases from J, leaving 13 bases between. This CDR3 has 15 amino acids. The CDR3 loop is CASSYTQVLRNTIYF. DNA for the CDR3: TGTGCCAGCAGTTACACTCAGGTTCTCCGAAACACCATATATTTT.

This chain uses TRBV3-1 (or the pseudogene TRBV3-2) with TRBJ2-1; D not resolved. V was trimmed by 5 bases and J by 1 base, leaving 12 bases between them. The CDR3 consists of 15 residues. Germline CDR1 LGHDT, CDR2 YNNKEL (reference sequence). CDR3 DNA sequence: TGTGCCAGCAGCTCTCGACTCCAATCCTACAATGAGCAGTTCTTC. This encodes CASSSRLQSYNEQFF.

A single count supports this clone. CDR3 in amino acids: CASSLLRGYTF. CDR3 bases: TGTGCCAGCAGCTTGTTGCGCGGCTACACCTTC. This chain joins TRBV5-6 and TRBJ1-2; no reliable D call. Deletions cut 1 base from V and 8 bases from J, with 6 bases between. CDR3 length: 11 amino acids. Germline V gene lookup returns CDR1 SGHDT and CDR2 YYEEEE.

The chain couples TRBV5-8 to TRBJ1-5; D remains unclear. Germline CDR1 reads SGHTS; CDR2 reads YDEGEE. CDR3 length: 14 amino acids. Trimming took 0 bases from V and 3 from J, leaving 7 bases between them. The CDR3 DNA is TGTGCCAGCAGCTTGGTATCCTTCAATCAGCCCCAGCATTTT. This codes for CASSLVSFNQPQHF.

The chain links TRBV7-9 to TRBJ2-7; 10 bases match TRBD2. The CDR3 loop spans 16 amino acids. The V segment lost 5 bases and the J segment 0 bases; nucleotides outside the gene matches: 7. Germline values: CDR1 SEHNR, CDR2 FQNEAQ (reference sequence). CDR3 sequence reads: CASSPYSGGTSYEQYF. DNA for the CDR3: TGTGCCAGCAGCCCTTATAGCGGGGGGACCTCCTACGAGCAGTACTTC.

The chain couples TRBV5-4 to TRBJ1-2, with TRBD1 as a possible D gene (5 bases). Trimming cost V 1 base and J 2 bases, with 9 bases left between them. Germline lookup yields CDR1 SGHNT and CDR2 YYREEE (reference sequence). The CDR3 is made up of 14 amino acids. CDR3 nucleotide sequence: TGTGCCAGCAGCTTGATCTCAGGGAACTATGGCTACACCTTC. It specifies CASSLISGNYGYTF. Based on the CDR3 plus reference TRBV5-4 and TRBJ1-2, the full variable domain is ETGVTQSPTHLIKTRGQQVTLRCSSQSGHNTVSWYQQALGQGPQFIFQYYREEENGRGNFPPRFSGLQFPNYSSELNVNALELDDSALYLCASSLISGNYGYTFGSGTRLTVV.

The chain couples TRBV7-9 to TRBJ2-5; 9 nucleotides align to TRBD2. The CDR3 sequence is 17 residues long. Germline loops: CDR1 SEHNR, CDR2 FQNEAQ (reference sequence). Unmatched junction bases numbered 7, after V lost 2 bases and J lost 0 bases. The CDR3 region has the DNA TGTGCCAGCAGCTTACCTATTCGCGGGGGGGACCAAGAGACCCAGTACTTC. Its protein product is CASSLPIRGGDQETQYF. Supplemented by reference TRBV7-9 and TRBJ2-5, the full variable domain reads DTGVSQNPRHKITKRGQNVTFRCDPISEHNRLYWYRQTLGQGPEFLTYFQNEAQLEKSRLLSDRFSAERPKGSFSTLEIQRTEQGDSAMYLCASSLPIRGGDQETQYFGPGTRLLVL.

The chain is built from TRBV6-5 and TRBJ1-5; 8 nucleotides line up with TRBD1. CDR1 is MNHEY and CDR2 is SVGAGI in the germline V gene. This CDR3 contains 13 residues. J gave up 6 bases and V 6 bases, and 4 bases lay outside the gene matches. CDR3 nucleotide sequence: TGTGCCAGCAGAGGACAGGGAGGTCAGCCCCAGCATTTT. It specifies CASRGQGGQPQHF.

The chain employs TRBV27 and TRBJ2-3; D not resolved. Trimming removed 7 bases from V and 6 bases from J, with 14 bases in between. The CDR3 contains 13 residues. Germline V lookup: CDR1 MNHEY, CDR2 SMNVEV (reference sequence). The CDR3 region is CASKLLSADTQYF. The CDR3 DNA is TGTGCCAGCAAATTATTATCGGCCGATACGCAGTATTTT.

This clone was observed once. The chain uses TRBV1 and TRBJ2-2. TRBV1 is assigned pseudogene status. The CDR3 extends over 22 amino acids. The CDR3 coding sequence is TGCACCAGCAGCTGCGGACGAATTACTAAGTCACCAGGAAGCAGTTCTACCGGGGAGCTGTTTTTT. Residues: CTSSCGRITKSPGSSSTGELFF.

The chain couples TRBV11-2 to TRBJ2-6; D is unclear. From germline, CDR1 is SGHAT and CDR2 FQNNGV. V was clipped by 1 base and J by 0 bases, with 16 bases between them. This CDR3 spans 19 amino acids. CDR3 coding DNA: TGTGCCAGCAGCTTAGTCAAATCGACGGCTATCTCTGGGGCCAACGTCCTGACTTTC. Translated, it gives CASSLVKSTAISGANVLTF.

The rearrangement joins TRBV5-6 to TRBJ2-3, with 7 bases that match TRBD1. The trim removed 1 base at V and 4 bases at J, leaving 6 bases unmatched. CDR1 and CDR2 (germline): SGHDT, YYEEEE. The CDR3 is 15 amino acids. Written as DNA, the CDR3 is TGTGCCAGCAGCTTGTATTCAGGGGGAGCAGATACGCAGTATTTT. Translation gives CASSLYSGGADTQYF.

V and J are TRBV28 and TRBJ1-2; D is unclear. V was cut by 6 bases and J by 8 bases, with 16 bases left in between. Germline values: CDR1 MDHEN, CDR2 SYDVKM. The CDR3 loop spans 13 amino acids. CDR3 loop: CASSPHEVRGYTF. As DNA, the CDR3 is TGTGCCAGCAGCCCCCACGAGGTGCGCGGCTACACCTTC.

This chain joins TRBV28 and TRBJ1-2, with D maybe TRBD1 (6 bases). V was trimmed by 10 bases and J by 2 bases, leaving 11 bases between them. The CDR3 consists of 12 residues. The germline V gene has CDR1 MDHEN and CDR2 SYDVKM. Here the CDR3 DNA reads TGTGCCACCGGGACACCCAACTATGGCTACACCTTC. Its protein is CATGTPNYGYTF.

This chain links TRBV28 with TRBJ2-7; no reliable D call. V gave up 6 bases and J gave up 5 bases, with 23 bases separating them. The CDR3 is 16 residues long. Germline loops: CDR1 MDHEN, CDR2 SYDVKM. The CDR3 coding sequence is TGTGCCAGCAGCGCGATGGGCAGGAAGGGAAGCCACGAGCAGTACTTC. This sequence encodes CASSAMGRKGSHEQYF.